One and the same sample provided the 21 T cell receptor beta chains below, sequenced in a study of CDR3 diversity in severe acne (dated by TCRdb to about 2019). The method was PCR. TCRdb names Illumina HiSeq 2000 as the instrument used. The public reads were run again by TCRdb, first through fastp at Q25 and then through MiXCR, and only productive beta chains were kept. Rows merge per CDR3 protein into single entries with the most common DNA and genes. In all, the sample holds around 94,000 distinct CDR3 sequences, and roughly 51% of those were seen once. 12% of the sample rests with the top ten. Sequenced input: blood. All receptors come from a male donor with acne.

This clonotype was observed many times. CDR3: CASSTQGQVLAGYTF. The CDR3 nucleotides read TGCGCCAGCAGTACCCAAGGACAGGTCCTAGCTGGCTACACCTTC. This sequence joins TRBV5-1 and TRBJ1-2, with 7 bases lining up with TRBD1. Germline CDR1 reads SGHRS; CDR2 reads YFSETQ. With 5 bases clipped from V and 7 bases from J, the junction kept 14 bases outside the gene matches. The CDR3 covers 15 residues.

The chain couples TRBV25-1 to TRBJ1-5; D gene unclear. Trimming cost V 7 bases and J 0 bases, with 7 bases left between them. Looked up from germline, CDR1 is MGHDK and CDR2 is SYGVNS. The CDR3 has 13 amino acids. This CDR3 reads CASIDDSNQPQHF. DNA for the CDR3: TGTGCCAGCATAGATGATAGCAATCAGCCCCAGCATTTT.

This clonotype was seen at least ten times. One end of the junction does not line up with germline, which may come from a read error. The CDR3 region has the DNA TGTGCCAGCAGCTTGGCAGGGGCAGATACGCAGTATTTT. This codes for CASSLAGADTQYF. This sequence joins TRBV4-1 and TRBJ2-3, with D maybe TRBD1 (6 bases). Germline values: CDR1 MGHRA, CDR2 YSYEKL. This CDR3 region has 13 residues.

This chain joins TRBV6-5 and TRBJ1-5; D is unclear. Per the germline V gene, CDR1 is MNHEY and CDR2 is SVGAGI. This CDR3 region has 15 residues. Trimming took 5 bases from V and 1 from J, leaving 12 bases between them. The CDR3 coding sequence is TGTGCCAGCAGTGAAAGGCATTCGAGCAATCAGCCCCAGCATTTT. It specifies CASSERHSSNQPQHF.

The V call is TRBV29-1, the J call TRBJ1-5; the match to TRBD1 covers 11 bases. The CDR3 extends over 13 amino acids. J gave up 3 bases and V 6 bases, and 1 base lay outside the gene matches. The germline gives CDR1 SQVTM, CDR2 ANQGSEA. CDR3 in amino acids: CSVDRGHNQPQHF. CDR3 coding DNA: TGCAGCGTGGACAGGGGGCACAATCAGCCCCAGCATTTT. Full variable domain (rest looked up from reference TRBV29-1 and TRBJ1-5): SAVISQKPSRDICQRGTSLTIQCQVDSQVTMMFWYRQQPGQSLTLIATANQGSEATYESGFVIDKFPISRPNLTFSTLTVSNMSPEDSSIYLCSVDRGHNQPQHFGDGTRLSIL.

This chain joins TRBV25-1 and TRBJ1-1; D is unclear. From germline, CDR1 is MGHDK and CDR2 SYGVNS. Trimming cost V 3 bases and J 5 bases, with 1 base left between them. The CDR3 has 10 residues. CDR3 sequence: CASSDTEAFF. DNA for the CDR3: TGTGCCAGCAGTGATACTGAAGCTTTCTTT.

Worth noting for this clonotype: One junction end disagrees with the germline gene, perhaps due to a read error. J is TRBJ2-1 and V is TRBV7-2; D is perhaps TRBD2 (6 bases). Germline lookup yields CDR1 SGHTA and CDR2 FQGNSA. CDR3 length: 12 amino acids. CDR3 protein: CASTPVGTGEVF. In nucleotides, the CDR3 is TGTGCCAGTACACCGGTCGGGACCGGGGAGGTCTTC.

With regard to this clonotype: Being one base from a much bigger clone, this may be a read error. The V gene is TRBV5-1, the J gene TRBJ2-7; 7 bases are a match to TRBD2. The CDR3 length is 15 residues. J was trimmed by 2 bases and V by 0 bases; bases with no gene match: 5. Germline CDR1 SGHRS, CDR2 YFSETQ. The CDR3 DNA reads as TGCGCCAGCAGCTTGGTTCTGGGAGGGCCCTACGAGCAGTACTTC. Encoded protein: CASSLVLGGPYEQYF.

Comment on this clonotype: The junction departs from germline at one end; a sequencing error may be responsible. V usage is TRBV10-3 and J usage is TRBJ2-7; 7 bases are shared with TRBD2. In germline, CDR1 is ENHRY, CDR2 SYGVKD. CDR3 length: 14 amino acids. CDR3 DNA sequence: TGTGCCAGCAGTTACACTAGCGCTACCTACGAGCAGTACTTC. It codes for CASSYTSATYEQYF.

This clonotype was seen ten or more times. The chain is built from TRBV27 and TRBJ2-1; possibly TRBD2 for D (5 bases). Germline loops: CDR1 MNHEY, CDR2 SMNVEV (reference sequence). CDR3 length: 15 amino acids. V lost 1 base and J 9 bases, leaving 16 bases between the germline ends. The CDR3 sequence is CASSLLPPLGSEQFF. CDR3 in DNA: TGTGCCAGCAGTTTATTGCCCCCACTAGGTAGTGAGCAGTTCTTC.

J is TRBJ2-3 and V is TRBV7-9; 7 nucleotides line up with TRBD2. V was pared by 5 bases and J by 11 bases, with 13 bases of the junction left unmatched. CDR1 is SEHNR and CDR2 is FQNEAQ in the germline V gene (reference sequence). The CDR3 sequence is 14 residues long. Here the CDR3 reads CASSLPGLRDEQYF. The CDR3 DNA reads as TGTGCCAGCAGCCTCCCGGGACTAAGAGATGAGCAGTATTTT. Filled out from reference TRBV7-9 and TRBJ2-3, the complete variable domain reads DTGVSQNPRHKITKRGQNVTFRCDPISEHNRLYWYRQTLGQGPEFLTYFQNEAQLEKSRLLSDRFSAERPKGSFSTLEIQRTEQGDSAMYLCASSLPGLRDEQYFGPGTRLTVL.

This chain joins TRBV15 and TRBJ1-3, with unresolved D. Trimming took off 5 bases at V and 4 bases at J, with 21 bases between the two ends. The CDR3 consists of 17 residues. Germline V gives CDR1 LNHNV, CDR2 YYDKDF (reference sequence). The CDR3 sequence: CATSPSMGGLPGNTIYF. The CDR3 DNA follows: TGTGCCACCAGCCCCTCAATGGGAGGGCTGCCAGGAAACACCATATATTTT.

On this clonotype: A much larger clonotype is one base distant, so this may be a read error. This rearrangement joins TRBV7-9 to TRBJ1-6; TRBD1 matches 7 bases. Germline CDR1 and CDR2: SEHNR and FQNEAQ (reference sequence). This CDR3 region has 19 residues. The chain's CDR3 is CASTNFSGQGGSYNSSLHF. The CDR3, as DNA: TGTGCCAGCACCAATTTCTCGGGGCAGGGGGGCTCCTATAATTCATCCCTCCACTTT.

V and J are TRBV4-1 and TRBJ1-4; weak D call: TRBD1 (5 bases). The V gene's germline CDR1 is MGHRA and CDR2 YSYEKL. Trimming removed 0 bases at V and 8 bases at J, with 13 bases between. This CDR3 has 15 residues. The CDR3 bases are TGCGCCAGCAGCCAAGAGGGCAGGGTAGGAGAAAAACTGTTTTTT. Encoded protein: CASSQEGRVGEKLFF.

The table lists this clonotype with many counts. The V and J genes are TRBV11-2 and TRBJ2-1; D gene uncertain. V dropped 1 base and J dropped 10 bases, with 11 bases sitting between them. The CDR3 covers 13 residues. Germline loops: CDR1 SGHAT, CDR2 FQNNGV. The CDR3 here is CASSLGNRIEQFF. The CDR3 DNA is TGTGCCAGCAGCTTAGGGAACCGGATCGAGCAGTTCTTC.

At least ten counts were recorded for this clonotype. The rearrangement links TRBV4-3 to TRBJ2-7; D is ambiguous. Trimming removed 1 base from V and 2 bases from J, with 15 bases in between. CDR3 length equals 16 residues. Per germline, CDR1 LGHNA and CDR2 YSLEER. CDR3 coding DNA: TGCGCCAGCAGCCAAGGATCCGGATCCTCGGCCTACGAGCAGTACTTC. This gives the protein CASSQGSGSSAYEQYF.

The count of this clonotype is one. The rearrangement links TRBV20-1 to TRBJ2-7; 11 bases agree with TRBD2. The CDR3 runs 17 residues. From germline, CDR1 is DFQATT and CDR2 SNEGSKA (reference sequence). V shed 0 bases, J shed 0 bases, and the junction held 7 bases outside the gene matches. The CDR3 protein is CSARDVTSGSSSYEQYV. The DNA of the CDR3 is TGCAGTGCTAGAGATGTAACTAGCGGGAGCAGCTCCTACGAGCAGTACGTC.

Regarding this clonotype: The junction departs from germline at one end; a sequencing error may be responsible. The gene calls are TRBV27 and TRBJ2-7; D is unclear. The CDR3 is made up of 14 amino acids. Germline V gene data show CDR1 as MNHEY and CDR2 as SMNVEV (reference sequence). CDR3 region: CAGRSPGSSYEQYF. For the CDR3, the DNA is TGTGCCGGCAGGAGTCCCGGAAGCTCCTACGAGCAGTACTTC.

Note on this clonotype: A much larger clone lies a single base off, so this may be a read error. The rearrangement uses TRBV11-3 and TRBJ1-2; no clear D gene. This CDR3 has 12 residues. The germline gives CDR1 SGHNT, CDR2 YENEEA. CDR3 coding DNA: TGTGCCAGCAGCTTAGGGAACTGTGGCTACACCTTC. Residues: CASSLGNCGYTF.

The CDR3 DNA reads TGTGCCTCCGGGACAGGGAACTCACCCCTCCACTTT. As protein: CASGTGNSPLHF. The V gene is TRBV9, the J gene TRBJ1-6; 9 positions match TRBD1. V shed 10 bases and J 10 bases; nucleotides not matched to a gene: 6. The CDR3 has 12 amino acids. Germline CDR1 reads SGDLS; CDR2 reads YYNGEE.

To note about this clonotype: The missing conserved phenylalanine or tryptophan at the end of this CDR3 makes a read error likely. The V gene is TRBV15, the J gene TRBJ1-1, with 7 nucleotides matching TRBD1. CDR1 LNHNV and CDR2 YYDKDF come from the germline V gene (reference sequence). Losses at the gene ends were 8 bases for V and 0 bases for J; bases not matched to a gene: 21. The CDR3 is 19 amino acids. The CDR3 loop is CATGQGGGRGTSVNTEAFL. In nucleotides, the CDR3 is TGTGCCACCGGGCAGGGGGGAGGGCGTGGAACCTCAGTGAACACTGAAGCTTTCTTA.